This T cell receptor beta chain was sequenced in a study of T cell repertoires in aging, cancer and after chemotherapy. Study context: Six age groups, ranging from 30 or younger to 70 or older, included the donors. The full dataset contained 9.1 million or so TCR reads. Glioblastoma patients receiving temozolomide-based therapy gave paired samples before and after chemotherapy.

The CDR3 is 15 residues long. Germline values: CDR1 SGHNT, CDR2 YYREEE (reference sequence). V was pared by 4 bases and J by 4 bases, with 17 bases between. In its sample, this clonotype is medium-sized. The antigen remains undetermined. Overall study results and limits: Age-matched healthy donors had significantly more diverse, less clonal blood TCR repertoires than untreated cancer patients.

Multiplex touch-down PCR with TRB-A/B primers amplified rearranged V-D-J TRB sequences. TCRdb processed the multiplex PCR reads anew with MiXCR; each CDR3 protein has one entry. The sample gives 1,500 to 2,000 distinct CDR3 sequences, 21% of which show up once; about 41% is in the top ten. Amplification of TCR beta used genomic DNA extracted from peripheral blood. The sample comprised blood. V and J are TRBV5-4 and TRBJ1-1, with a weak D call TRBD1 (5 bases). This clonotype originated in a human donor with a solid tumor. The CDR3 spells CASSTPRGRGTEAFF. The CDR3 DNA sequence: TGTGCCAGCAGCACGCCACGGGGCAGAGGCACTGAAGCTTTCTTT.